Each of the 21 T cell receptor beta chains below was sequenced from the same sample in a study of human T cells and chemical hapten exposure. The time point here: pre-sensitization, week 0. Treatment described: therapeutic diphenylcyclopropenone sensitization with weekly scalp DPC. TCRdb re-analysed the RACE reads in MiXCR, keeping a single row per CDR3 protein. The repertoire includes tens of thousands of distinct CDR3 sequences, roughly 9.7% of them detected once, and over 4% sits in the top ten. The sequencing here drew on whole blood, taken in connection with sensitization to the hapten diphenylcyclopropenone (DPC). Receptor source: a woman between 50 and 59 years old with alopecia areata. Some clones in this sample may be carry-over from other donors' samples.

This clonotype showed up just a few times. The chain employs TRBV7-7 and TRBJ2-3, with 7 bases identical to TRBD1. V lost 2 bases to trimming and J lost 4 bases; unmatched junction nucleotides: 6. The CDR3 contains 15 residues. Germline V lookup: CDR1 SSHAT, CDR2 FNYEAQ (reference sequence). CDR3 sequence reads: CASSLRQGAPDTQYF. The CDR3 DNA reads TGTGCCAGCAGCTTAAGACAGGGAGCCCCAGATACGCAGTATTTT.

Only a few counts were recorded for this clonotype. The rearrangement uses TRBV10-1 and TRBJ2-5; 8 bases line up with TRBD2. Germline CDR1 reads WNHNN; CDR2 reads SYGVQD (reference sequence). The CDR3 loop spans 16 amino acids. V lost 2 bases and J lost 4; bases outside the gene matches: 9. The CDR3 reads CASSETMAGGRETQYF. CDR3 nucleotide sequence: TGCGCCAGCAGTGAGACGATGGCGGGAGGACGAGAGACCCAGTACTTC.

Points on this clonotype: Being one base from a much bigger clone, this may be a read error. The V gene is TRBV28, the J gene TRBJ2-7; D gene unclear. Germline CDR1 MDHEN, CDR2 SYDVKM. This CDR3 region has 11 residues. CDR3 nucleotide sequence: TGTGTCACCCTCTGGGGCTACGAGCAGTACTTC. This translates into CVTLWGYEQYF. The whole variable domain, filled in from reference TRBV28 and TRBJ2-7, reads DVKVTQSSRYLVKRTGEKVFLECVQDMDHENMFWYRQDPGLGLRLIYFSYDVKMKEKGDIPEGYSVSREKKERFSLILESASTNQTSMYLCVTLWGYEQYFGPGTRLTVT.

The rearrangement joins TRBV5-1 to TRBJ2-2, with D possibly being TRBD1 (6 bases). This CDR3 is built from 18 residues. CDR1 is SGHRS, CDR2 YFSETQ, per germline. V lost 2 bases and J 0 bases, leaving 17 bases between the germline ends. The CDR3 here is CASSFTLWGTTNTGELFF. The DNA of the CDR3 is TGCGCCAGCAGCTTCACCCTCTGGGGGACAACGAACACCGGGGAGCTGTTTTTT.

This clonotype was seen more than once but under ten times. V gene TRBV7-8 combines with J gene TRBJ2-2; D gene ambiguous. V gave up 1 base and J gave up 1 base, with 7 bases separating them. The CDR3 is made up of 15 amino acids. The germline gives CDR1 SGHVS, CDR2 FQNEAQ. The CDR3 protein is CASSLGIRNTGELFF. CDR3 in DNA: TGTGCCAGCAGCTTAGGCATAAGGAACACCGGGGAGCTGTTTTTT.

This clonotype was seen only a few times. The rearrangement joins TRBV5-1 to TRBJ1-1; D may be TRBD1 (6 bases). There are 14 residues in the CDR3. V was clipped by 4 bases and J by 5 bases, with 15 bases between them. From germline, CDR1 is SGHRS and CDR2 YFSETQ. CDR3 sequence reads: CASSLQTGSTEAFF. The CDR3 DNA reads as TGCGCCAGCAGCCTTCAAACAGGGAGTACTGAAGCTTTCTTT.

This chain links TRBV9 with TRBJ1-4; D unresolved. Germline V CDR1 and CDR2: SGDLS, YYNGEE. Between the trimmed V and J ends, which lost 1 base and 2 bases, there was a span of 9 bases. The CDR3 runs to 15 residues. Here the CDR3 reads CASSVTPQTNEKLFF. The CDR3 DNA reads as TGTGCCAGCAGCGTAACCCCCCAGACTAATGAAAAACTGTTTTTT. Based on the CDR3 plus reference TRBV9 and TRBJ1-4, the full variable domain is DSGVTQTPKHLITATGQRVTLRCSPRSGDLSVYWYQQSLDQGLQFLIQYYNGEERAKGNILERFSAQQFPDLHSELNLSSLELGDSALYFCASSVTPQTNEKLFFGSGTQLSVL.

This clonotype was seen at least ten times. CDR3 residues: CASSPNRGYNEQFF. The CDR3 nucleotides are TGTGCCAGCAGCCCAAACAGGGGCTACAATGAGCAGTTCTTC. The J gene is TRBJ2-1, the V gene TRBV7-2; 7 bases match TRBD1. Germline CDR1 reads SGHTA; CDR2 reads FQGNSA. CDR3 length equals 14 residues. V lost 5 bases, J lost 3 bases, and 4 bases stayed unmatched.

This chain joins TRBV6-5 and TRBJ2-1; the D call may be TRBD1 or TRBD2 (6 bases each). V was pared by 6 bases and J by 15 bases, with 18 bases between. Germline V gene sequence: CDR1 MNHEY, CDR2 SVGAGI. The CDR3 length is 12 residues. In DNA, the CDR3 is TGTGCCAGCAGCAGGGGACTCCGGGTGTGGTTCTTC. Protein product: CASSRGLRVWFF.

This clonotype showed up many times. V usage is TRBV2 and J usage is TRBJ1-2; TRBD1 is a possible D gene (6 bases). This CDR3 comprises 13 residues. From germline, CDR1 is SNHLY and CDR2 FYNNEI. Trimming took 10 bases from V and 4 from J, leaving 16 bases between them. The CDR3 region is CATKQGRIYGYTF. The DNA of the CDR3 is TGTGCCACTAAACAGGGTCGGATCTATGGCTACACCTTC.

This clonotype was detected ten times or more. The V call is TRBV2, the J call TRBJ1-5, with D perhaps TRBD1 (5 bases). The CDR3 loop spans 14 amino acids. CDR1 and CDR2 from the germline V gene are SNHLY and FYNNEI. V was trimmed by 4 bases and J by 1 base, leaving 8 bases between them. The CDR3 reads CASSGGSSNQPQHF. The CDR3 region has the DNA TGTGCCAGCAGTGGGGGCTCGAGCAATCAGCCCCAGCATTTT.

This clonotype has more than one count but fewer than ten. The V and J genes are TRBV7-9 and TRBJ2-7, with 8 bases that match TRBD1. Germline values: CDR1 SEHNR, CDR2 FQNEAQ (reference sequence). The CDR3 is made up of 13 amino acids. Germline trimming cut 3 bases from V and 6 bases from J; bases unmatched to any gene: 4. CDR3 region: CASSLTGVGEQYF. DNA for the CDR3: TGTGCCAGCAGCTTGACAGGGGTGGGCGAGCAGTACTTC.

Ten or more counts support this clonotype. The chain joins TRBV29-1 to TRBJ1-4; 9 bases are shared with TRBD1. The CDR3 covers 13 residues. V lost 4 bases and J lost 8; bases outside the gene matches: 5. Germline CDR1 reads SQVTM; CDR2 reads ANQGSEA. For the CDR3, the DNA is TGCAGCGTTGTTCCGGACAGGGGCGAAAAACTGTTTTTT. This encodes CSVVPDRGEKLFF.

This clonotype was observed many times. The chain joins TRBV5-6 to TRBJ2-4, with D uncertain. The V gene's germline CDR1 is SGHDT and CDR2 YYEEEE. Trimming cost V 2 bases and J 0 bases, with 9 bases left between them. CDR3 length: 15 amino acids. The CDR3: CASSLAQLAKNIQYF. The DNA for the CDR3 is TGTGCCAGCAGCTTAGCTCAACTAGCCAAAAACATTCAGTACTTC.

This clonotype was picked up many times. In nucleotides, the CDR3 is TGTGCCAGCAGCTCGGGCGGACAGGGGAGGTATACGCAGTATTTT. Protein product: CASSSGGQGRYTQYF. The chain combines TRBV7-9 with TRBJ2-3; TRBD1 agrees at 9 bases. CDR3 length: 15 residues. With V trimmed by 4 bases and J by 7 bases, 9 bases remained unmatched. Germline CDR1 and CDR2: SEHNR and FQNEAQ (reference sequence).

The gene calls are TRBV6-4 and TRBJ2-3, with 12 bases that match TRBD2. V lost 3 bases, J lost 1 base, and 2 bases stayed unmatched. This CDR3 contains 16 residues. Per germline, CDR1 MRHNA and CDR2 SNTAGT. The CDR3 DNA reads TGTGCCAGCAGTGAACTAGCGGGGGGCGGCACAGATACGCAGTATTTT. Its protein is CASSELAGGGTDTQYF.

Only a few counts were recorded for this clonotype. This chain connects TRBV29-1 to TRBJ2-5; unclear D gene. The CDR3 extends over 12 amino acids. Germline values: CDR1 SQVTM, CDR2 ANQGSEA. The germline V and J ends were trimmed by 0 bases and 7 bases, with 9 bases remaining between them. The CDR3 spells CSVEDHLGTQYF. In DNA, the CDR3 is TGCAGCGTTGAAGATCATCTCGGGACCCAGTACTTC.

In its sample, this clonotype was seen a few times. The chain links TRBV24-1 to TRBJ1-1; D might be TRBD1 (6 bases). Trimming took off 5 bases at V and 0 bases at J, with 12 bases between the two ends. The CDR3 sequence is 15 residues long. The germline CDR1 and CDR2 sequences are KGHDR and SFDVKD. This chain's CDR3 is CATSGLTGMNTEAFF. The CDR3 nucleotides are TGTGCCACCAGTGGCCTTACAGGGATGAACACTGAAGCTTTCTTT.

This clonotype was recorded at least ten times. The chain employs TRBV7-9 and TRBJ1-6, with TRBD1 as a possible D gene (6 bases). Germline loops: CDR1 SEHNR, CDR2 FQNEAQ (reference sequence). This CDR3 region has 15 residues. V was trimmed by 5 bases and J by 7 bases, leaving 15 bases between them. The CDR3 DNA reads TGTGCCAGCAGCAGGGACACCGGCGCCAATTCACCCCTCCACTTT. It encodes CASSRDTGANSPLHF. The whole variable domain, filled in from reference TRBV7-9 and TRBJ1-6, reads DTGVSQNPRHKITKRGQNVTFRCDPISEHNRLYWYRQTLGQGPEFLTYFQNEAQLEKSRLLSDRFSAERPKGSFSTLEIQRTEQGDSAMYLCASSRDTGANSPLHFGNGTRLTVT.

This rearrangement joins TRBV4-2 to TRBJ2-5; 7 nucleotides agree with TRBD2. CDR1 is LGHNA and CDR2 is YNFKEQ in the germline V gene. The CDR3 loop spans 15 amino acids. Unmatched junction bases numbered 9, after V lost 0 bases and J lost 8 bases. The DNA for the CDR3 is TGTGCCAGCAGCCAAGATACTAGCGTTAAGGGTACCCAGTACTTC. Its translation: CASSQDTSVKGTQYF.

This clonotype turned up a few times. The chain joins TRBV6-2 or TRBV6-3 to TRBJ2-3; 15 bases agree with TRBD2. The CDR3 runs to 19 residues. V was pared by 4 bases and J by 3 bases, with 11 bases of the junction left unmatched. Germline V gene data show CDR1 as MNHEY and CDR2 as SVGEGT. CDR3 in DNA: TGTGCCAGCAGTTCCCGGGACGGACTAGCGGGGGGGCGGACAGATACGCAGTATTTT. The encoded protein is CASSSRDGLAGGRTDTQYF.